This note documents a single TCR beta chain sequence. Its antigen is currently unknown. The data stem from a study of chemoradiotherapy in HPV16-positive cancers. Regarding the study as a whole: During treatment, candidate HPV-specific clones and E7-related motifs expanded in tumor.

Germline V lookup: CDR1 MNHEY, CDR2 SVGAGI. V shed 3 bases and J 5 bases; nucleotides not matched to a gene: 7. The length of the CDR3 is 14 residues. Using immunoSEQ multiplex PCR, the repertoire was profiled, and TCRdb retains in-frame clones only, with some absent. The table includes about 15,000 clones, over 70% detected once. This sequence joins TRBV6-5 and TRBJ2-7; 7 nucleotides match TRBD1. The source of this sequence is a human donor with HPV-associated anogenital cancer. The specimen was taken from a patient who underwent chemoradiotherapy. The CDR3 region is CASSYVRGSDEQYF. For the CDR3, the DNA is TGTGCCAGCAGTTATGTCAGGGGGTCTGACGAGCAGTACTTC.